This TCR beta chain was observed in a study of cytomegalovirus exposure and HLA in healthy donors. The overall study: Per a later analysis, the roughly 690 first-cohort and approximately 120 validation repertoires shared one platform. Study findings and constraints: The authors confirmed in vitro that three CMV-associated chains were specific for CMV antigens. Cytomegalovirus-associated TCR beta chains were listed, numbering 150 to 200. Most TCR sequences were rare, but some public TCRs occurred in many donors.

TCRdb's table, derived via immunoSEQ multiplex PCR, lists solely in-frame clones and lacks some. Of 150,000 to 200,000 clones detected, around 86% appear once; the ten largest clones hold roughly 1.6%. About this clone: Antigen: not known.

The TCR originated in a young woman in good health and CMV-seronegative. Source material: PBMCs.

The CDR3 here is CASSLVGQGYGYTF. The CDR3 nucleotides are TGTGCCAGCAGCTTGGTCGGACAGGGGTATGGCTACACCTTC. The chain employs TRBV5-4 and TRBJ1-2; 9 bases map to TRBD1. V trimming: 0 bases; J trimming: 5 bases; junction bases outside the gene matches: 2. The V gene's germline CDR1 is SGHNT and CDR2 YYREEE (reference sequence). The CDR3 has 14 amino acids.